Listed below are T cell receptor beta chains from one sample, sequenced in a study of blood T cells in healthy people across ages. In TCRdb, the 5' RACE reads were re-called with MiXCR into one record per CDR3 protein. Of over 1,200,000 distinct CDR3 sequences in the sample, around 59% were seen once. The sample comprised blood. These receptors were taken from a man between 18 and 29 years old in good health. Each CDR3 is given with its conserved first and last residue. The D gene is left open where the match is weak.

>TRBV6-2/TRBV6-3|TRBD2|-
CASRGLARNEQYF
>TRBV7-7|TRBD1|TRBJ1-1
CASSLGQGGHNTEAFF
>TRBV5-1|-|TRBJ1-5
CASRESSNQPQHF
>TRBV28|-|TRBJ2-1
CASSSFLTGYYNEQFF
>TRBV9|-|TRBJ2-5
CASSVAATLQETQYF
>TRBV4-1|-|TRBJ1-2
CASSNPNWGNHYGYTF
>TRBV20-1|TRBD1|TRBJ2-1
CSARGGQGVLSYNEQFF
>TRBV6-1|-|TRBJ2-3
CASSEFQTSPDTQYF
>TRBV6-2/TRBV6-3|TRBD1|-
CASSRLSGTAPYEQYF
>TRBV5-1|-|TRBJ2-3
CASSPGGGRDTQYF
>TRBV14|TRBD1|TRBJ1-2
CASSQSTGAGGYTF
>TRBV29-1|-|TRBJ2-1
CSVLTNYNEQFF
>TRBV29-1|TRBD1|TRBJ2-7
CSVTGGYEQYF
>TRBV25-1|-|TRBJ2-2
CASSELGTGRTGELFF
>TRBV6-2/TRBV6-3|-|TRBJ2-1
CASSYGAESSYNEQFF
>TRBV29-1|-|TRBJ2-2
CSVEGTTGELFF
>TRBV29-1|-|TRBJ2-5
CSVAPRTGPETQYF
>TRBV10-2|TRBD2|TRBJ2-5
CASWTSGEAQETQYF
>TRBV11-2|TRBD1|TRBJ1-1
CASSTNRGIGTEAFF
>TRBV20-1|-|TRBJ2-3
CSARDFRGTPTDMQYF
>TRBV27|-|TRBJ2-7
CASTSLGGPGQLHEQYF
>TRBV5-5|TRBD1|TRBJ2-1
CASSLQGQGRNEQFF
>TRBV20-1|TRBD2|TRBJ2-7
CSARVPSGTDEQYF
>TRBV20-1|TRBD1|TRBJ2-7
CSARGTGGSYEQYF
>TRBV30|-|TRBJ1-2
CAWSNWPSRGGYTF
>TRBV4-1|TRBD2|TRBJ2-5
CASSQGTSGTNNEQYF
>TRBV12-3/TRBV12-4|-|TRBJ1-1
CASSFPGANTEAFF
>TRBV6-2/TRBV6-3|-|-
CASSYRPGQSSYEQYF
>TRBV18|TRBD2|TRBJ2-3
CASSQLAGGPWRTDTQYF
>TRBV6-4|-|TRBJ1-1
CASSEFMSSEAFF
>TRBV11-2|-|TRBJ2-5
CASSLLEIQYF
>TRBV13|-|TRBJ2-5
CASSSPRGYQETQYF
>TRBV2|TRBD2|TRBJ2-1
CASSGDSGRAYNEQFF
>TRBV10-2|TRBD2|-
CASSDTGLAGETQYF
>TRBV6-6|-|TRBJ1-5
CASSPDDSNQPQHF
>TRBV20-1|TRBD1|TRBJ1-2
CSAKYRDRGSYGYTF
>TRBV5-1|-|TRBJ1-1
CASSLMGHQLSTEAFF
>TRBV20-1|-|TRBJ2-3
CSGNSRETDTQYF
>TRBV12-3/TRBV12-4|TRBD1|TRBJ2-1
CASTSRDRAVDEQFF
>TRBV28|-|-
CASSLLLRATEQYF
>TRBV6-5|TRBD1|TRBJ2-7
CASKGQGISEQYF
>TRBV20-1|TRBD1|TRBJ2-7
CSAPRDRGSREQYF
>TRBV28|-|TRBJ1-6
CASSLRTGYNSPLHF
>TRBV3-1|TRBD2|TRBJ2-3
CASSPPAGGSGDTQYF
>TRBV7-9|TRBD1|-
CASSEKQGAYEQYF
>TRBV7-9|-|TRBJ1-2
CASSSETGGQDAYTF
>TRBV20-1|-|TRBJ2-1
CSASRPLYNEQFF
>TRBV27|TRBD1|TRBJ1-5
CASRTGQGANQPQHF
>TRBV29-1|-|TRBJ2-1
CSVGGRRGNRNNEQFF
>TRBV7-2|TRBD1|TRBJ2-3
CASSLVGQGSSSTDTQYF
>TRBV5-1|TRBD2|-
CASSYSGTSFYEQYF
>TRBV12-3/TRBV12-4|TRBD1|-
CASRPRNRGLETQYF
>TRBV7-6|-|TRBJ1-1
CASSEPRVFPEAFF
>TRBV10-1|-|TRBJ2-5
CASSDLWGQYF